The source of this T cell receptor (beta chain) is a study of shared clonotypes between healthy human individuals. For the study at large: Per donor, CD8 memory used one plate, CD8 naive used two, CD4 memory used three and CD4 naive used three.

Comment on this clone: Its specificity is not known.

Points from the study as a whole: A reduction in generation probabilities was seen for non-shared clonotypes relative to those shared by all four donors. Relative to memory subsets, naive subsets generally showed larger estimated richness.

The CDR3 is 14 amino acids. CDR1 is MNHEY and CDR2 is SMNVEV in the germline V gene (reference sequence). V shed 2 bases and J 7 bases; nucleotides not matched to a gene: 4. Naive-designated CD8 cells lacked CD45RO, were positively enriched for CCR7, and omitted terminally differentiated effector memory CD45RA+ cells. Here immunoSEQ multiplex PCR was the method, and the copy in TCRdb shows in-frame clones only, minus some. The sample includes around 600,000 clones, 85% to 95% of them seen just once. The TCR sequence derives from a woman in her 30s in good health. Specimen: naive CD8+ T cells sorted from blood. The V call is TRBV27, the J call TRBJ2-1; 8 nucleotides match TRBD2. The CDR3 DNA follows: TGTGCCAGCAGTTTAACGGCTAGCGGGAATGAGCAGTTCTTC. As protein: CASSLTASGNEQFF.